Below, 25 T cell receptor beta chains from the same sample are listed, as sequenced in a study of cytomegalovirus exposure and HLA in healthy donors. The PCR ran on 60 Vbeta and 13 Jbeta primers. TCRdb's copy holds only in-frame clones and misses some; the assay was immunoSEQ multiplex PCR. The sample has about 110,000 clones, about 80% seen once; the top ten hold about 2.8%. Sequenced material: PBMCs. The receptor source for this set is a man aged 50 to 59 in good health and CMV-seropositive.

The rearrangement links TRBV10-3 to TRBJ2-7; 10 bases match TRBD1. The CDR3 has 14 amino acids. Germline V gives CDR1 ENHRY, CDR2 SYGVKD. V shed 3 bases, J shed 5 bases, and the junction held 4 bases outside the gene matches. The DNA of the CDR3 is TGTGCCATCAGTGATTGGGACAGGGGTCACGAGCAGTACTTC. Its protein is CAISDWDRGHEQYF.

The chain recombines TRBV5-4 with TRBJ1-1, with TRBD1 identical over 8 bases. Germline lookup yields CDR1 SGHNT and CDR2 YYREEE (reference sequence). This CDR3 is 14 amino acids long. V lost 0 bases, J lost 8 bases, and 6 bases stayed unmatched. CDR3 sequence reads: CASSLVRTGSEAFF. DNA of the CDR3: TGTGCCAGCAGCTTGGTGCGGACAGGGTCCGAAGCTTTCTTT. Full variable domain (outside the CDR3, taken from reference TRBV5-4 and TRBJ1-1): ETGVTQSPTHLIKTRGQQVTLRCSSQSGHNTVSWYQQALGQGPQFIFQYYREEENGRGNFPPRFSGLQFPNYSSELNVNALELDDSALYLCASSLVRTGSEAFFGQGTRLTVV.

The rearrangement uses TRBV7-2 and TRBJ1-2, with TRBD1 matching 8 bases. From germline, CDR1 is SGHTA and CDR2 FQGNSA. This CDR3 is 16 amino acids long. J gave up 7 bases and V 5 bases, and 15 bases lay outside the gene matches. The CDR3 nucleotides read TGTGCCAGCAGCCCGCAGACAGGGGTGGTTAGGGGTGGCTACACCTTC. Its protein product is CASSPQTGVVRGGYTF.

DNA of the CDR3: TGCGCCAGCAGTCAAGACGGAGGTGGCTACACCTTC. It specifies CASSQDGGGYTF. The chain has TRBV10-2 and TRBJ1-2, with D uncertain. The germline V gene has CDR1 WSHSY and CDR2 SAAADI. This CDR3 comprises 12 residues. Trimming removed 5 bases from V and 7 bases from J, with 11 bases in between.

The J gene is TRBJ2-3, the V gene TRBV5-4, with 9 bases fitting TRBD1. The CDR3 consists of 15 residues. The germline gives CDR1 SGHNT, CDR2 YYREEE (reference sequence). J gave up 1 base and V 1 base, and 1 base lay outside the gene matches. CDR3 loop: CASSLRQGGTDTQYF. The DNA for the CDR3 is TGTGCCAGCAGCTTGCGACAGGGGGGCACAGATACGCAGTATTTT. The whole variable domain, filled in from reference TRBV5-4 and TRBJ2-3, reads ETGVTQSPTHLIKTRGQQVTLRCSSQSGHNTVSWYQQALGQGPQFIFQYYREEENGRGNFPPRFSGLQFPNYSSELNVNALELDDSALYLCASSLRQGGTDTQYFGPGTRLTVL.

The genes are TRBV5-4 and TRBJ2-2; no clear D gene. Germline CDR1 reads SGHNT; CDR2 reads YYREEE (reference sequence). V was pared by 1 base and J by 7 bases, with 5 bases between. CDR3 length: 12 residues. CDR3 in amino acids: CASSLWLGELFF. The CDR3 nucleotides are TGTGCCAGCAGCTTGTGGCTCGGGGAGCTGTTTTTT.

This chain links TRBV11-2 with TRBJ2-4; 9 nucleotides align to TRBD1. The CDR3 extends over 17 amino acids. V lost 2 bases, J lost 12 bases, and 17 bases stayed unmatched. Germline V gene lookup returns CDR1 SGHAT and CDR2 FQNNGV. The CDR3 bases are TGTGCCAGCAGCTTACCGAACCGGGACAGGGCTTTGGGCAGTCAGTACTTC. As protein: CASSLPNRDRALGSQYF.

The chain uses TRBV11-3 and TRBJ2-3; possibly TRBD1 for D (6 bases). V was cut by 5 bases and J by 4 bases, with 13 bases left in between. The CDR3 length is 14 residues. Germline V gives CDR1 SGHNT, CDR2 YENEEA. The DNA for the CDR3 is TGTGCCAGCAGCCAACAGGGCTCTGCAGATACGCAGTATTTT. Residues: CASSQQGSADTQYF.

This clone turned up a few times. V usage is TRBV6-6 and J usage is TRBJ2-1; 8 bases match TRBD2. This CDR3 spans 14 amino acids. V lost 6 bases, J lost 8 bases, and 9 bases stayed unmatched. Germline V lookup: CDR1 MNHNY, CDR2 SVGAGI (reference sequence). CDR3 nucleotides: TGTGCCAGCAGGGCGGGGGGACTAGGCCATGAGCAGTTCTTC. Its translation: CASRAGGLGHEQFF.

This clone was found once. The chain combines TRBV2 with TRBJ1-2, with 7 nucleotides matching TRBD1. After removal of 4 bases from V and 5 bases from J, the junction contained 7 bases not matched to a gene. From germline, CDR1 is SNHLY and CDR2 FYNNEI. This CDR3 spans 14 amino acids. The CDR3 region has the DNA TGTGCCAGCAGTGCGACAGGGTCGGGATATGGCTACACCTTC. Protein product: CASSATGSGYGYTF. Combining the CDR3 with reference TRBV2 and TRBJ1-2 gives the whole variable domain EPEVTQTPSHQVTQMGQEVILRCVPISNHLYFYWYRQILGQKVEFLVSFYNNEISEKSEIFDDQFSVERPDGSNFTLKIRSTKLEDSAMYFCASSATGSGYGYTFGSGTRLTVV.

This clone was counted once. This rearrangement joins TRBV19 to TRBJ2-3, with 9 bases lining up with TRBD2. Germline V gene sequence: CDR1 LNHDA, CDR2 SQIVND (reference sequence). The CDR3 runs to 15 residues. V shed 5 bases and J 8 bases; nucleotides not matched to a gene: 11. The CDR3 is CASSLSGTSYGTQYF. The CDR3 coding sequence is TGTGCCAGTAGTCTGTCTGGGACTAGCTACGGTACGCAGTATTTT.

The chain has TRBV11-2 and TRBJ2-4, with D perhaps TRBD2 (5 bases). This CDR3 has 14 residues. The V end lost 0 bases, the J end lost 9 bases, and 12 bases lay between the germline ends. The germline gives CDR1 SGHAT, CDR2 FQNNGV. CDR3 nucleotide sequence: TGTGCCAGCAGCTTAGAATCGGGGATTGGCATTCAGTACTTC. It encodes CASSLESGIGIQYF. The full variable domain, completed using reference TRBV11-2 and TRBJ2-4, is EAGVAQSPRYKIIEKRQSVAFWCNPISGHATLYWYQQILGQGPKLLIQFQNNGVVDDSQLPKDRFSAERLKGVDSTLKIQPAKLEDSAVYLCASSLESGIGIQYFGAGTRLSVL.

The gene calls are TRBV6-1 and TRBJ2-3, with D perhaps matching TRBD1 (6 bases). The V end lost 1 base, the J end lost 7 bases, and 9 bases lay between the germline ends. The germline V gene has CDR1 MNHNS and CDR2 SASEGT. The CDR3 is 13 amino acids. The CDR3, as DNA: TGTGCCAGCAGTGAAGACAGGGCAAATACGCAGTATTTT. This gives the protein CASSEDRANTQYF.

This rearrangement joins TRBV5-6 to TRBJ1-6; D unresolved. The CDR3 extends over 18 amino acids. The V and J ends lost 1 base and 0 bases respectively, with 14 bases between them. From germline, CDR1 is SGHDT and CDR2 YYEEEE. The CDR3 DNA sequence: TGTGCCAGCAGCTTGTACCATGGTGGAGCCTCCTATAATTCACCCCTCCACTTT. Its protein is CASSLYHGGASYNSPLHF.

This clone appeared a few times. The chain combines TRBV5-1 with TRBJ1-6, with 12 bases aligning to TRBD1. CDR3 size: 15 residues. The V and J ends lost 3 bases and 7 bases, in that order; junction bases with no gene match: 2. Germline V gene data show CDR1 as SGHRS and CDR2 as YFSETQ. The CDR3 sequence is CASSWGQGANSPLHF. CDR3 coding DNA: TGCGCCAGCAGCTGGGGACAGGGGGCGAATTCACCCCTCCACTTT.

As concerns this clone: This sample also contains other DNA sequences that code for the same CDR3. The chain links TRBV2 to TRBJ1-2, with D perhaps matching TRBD1 (6 bases). Germline V gene data show CDR1 as SNHLY and CDR2 as FYNNEI. The V end was cut by 2 bases, the J end by 4 bases, with 8 bases between. This CDR3 contains 13 residues. This CDR3 is CASSEQGSYGYTF. The CDR3 DNA follows: TGTGCCAGCAGTGAACAGGGGAGCTATGGCTACACCTTC. Full variable domain (remainder filled in from reference TRBV2 and TRBJ1-2): EPEVTQTPSHQVTQMGQEVILRCVPISNHLYFYWYRQILGQKVEFLVSFYNNEISEKSEIFDDQFSVERPDGSNFTLKIRSTKLEDSAMYFCASSEQGSYGYTFGSGTRLTVV.

The count of this clone is one. This chain uses TRBV5-1 with TRBJ1-1; possibly TRBD1 for D (6 bases). The V and J ends lost 4 bases and 6 bases respectively, with 16 bases between them. Germline V gene sequence: CDR1 SGHRS, CDR2 YFSETQ. The CDR3 is 14 residues long. Here the CDR3 DNA reads TGCGCCAGCAGCCCAGAGGGGGGGAGGGCTGAAGCTTTCTTT. Protein product: CASSPEGGRAEAFF.

The chain couples TRBV10-1 to TRBJ2-7, with D maybe TRBD2 (5 bases). With 4 bases removed from V and 4 bases from J, the gap between germline ends came to 11 bases. Germline V gives CDR1 WNHNN, CDR2 SYGVQD (reference sequence). The CDR3 sequence is 13 residues long. The CDR3 region has the DNA TGCGCCAGCAGTGGAGAGGGTTTTTACGAGCAGTACTTC. Its translation is CASSGEGFYEQYF.

V is TRBV4-1 and J is TRBJ1-2, with D unresolved. The CDR3 has 14 amino acids. Trimming removed 1 base from V and 4 bases from J, with 10 bases in between. The germline V gene encodes CDR1 MGHRA and CDR2 YSYEKL. The CDR3 DNA reads TGCGCCAGCAGCCAAGCCGCAGAGGCCTATGGCTACACCTTC. Protein: CASSQAAEAYGYTF.

The V and J genes are TRBV28 and TRBJ2-5, with TRBD1 as a possible D gene (6 bases). V was shortened by 5 bases and J by 4 bases, with 14 bases between the two germline ends. CDR3 size: 14 residues. Germline loops: CDR1 MDHEN, CDR2 SYDVKM. The CDR3 loop reads CASSLLGQIETQYF. CDR3 in DNA: TGTGCCAGCAGTCTCCTCGGACAGATAGAGACCCAGTACTTC.

The gene calls are TRBV11-2 and TRBJ2-2; D possibly corresponds to TRBD2 (5 bases). The CDR3 has 12 residues. Per the germline V gene, CDR1 is SGHAT and CDR2 is FQNNGV. Trimming stripped 4 bases from V and 7 bases from J, with 7 bases between. The CDR3 reads CASSWTGGELFF. CDR3 coding DNA: TGTGCCAGCAGCTGGACTGGCGGGGAGCTGTTTTTT.

CDR3 coding DNA: TGTGCCAGCACCTTACAGGGGGCGCGCAATGAGCAGTTCTTC. Its protein is CASTLQGARNEQFF. This sequence joins TRBV2 and TRBJ2-1; 9 positions agree with TRBD1. J was trimmed by 6 bases and V by 7 bases; bases with no gene match: 7. The CDR3 totals 14 residues. Germline V gene sequence: CDR1 SNHLY, CDR2 FYNNEI.

This clone was found a few times. V and J are TRBV4-1 and TRBJ1-2; TRBD1 might be the D (5 bases). Germline V gene sequence: CDR1 MGHRA, CDR2 YSYEKL. V was shortened by 4 bases and J by 5 bases, with 14 bases between the two germline ends. The CDR3 length is 14 residues. The CDR3 here is CASSREGQGYGYTF. CDR3 in DNA: TGCGCCAGCAGCCGGGAAGGGCAGGGATATGGCTACACCTTC.

This clone is a singleton in its sample. The rearrangement links TRBV6-1 to TRBJ2-7; TRBD1 aligns across 8 bases. This CDR3 is built from 14 residues. Trimming at V came to 3 bases and at J to 3 bases, leaving 4 bases not matched to a gene. The V gene's germline CDR1 is MNHNS and CDR2 SASEGT. The chain's CDR3 is CASSDPDRDYEQYF. CDR3 nucleotide sequence: TGTGCCAGCAGTGACCCGGACAGGGACTACGAGCAGTACTTC.

This clone was counted between two and nine times. Different DNA sequences within this sample yield the same CDR3. This chain connects TRBV5-4 to TRBJ2-7; TRBD1 is a possible D gene (7 bases). Trimming cost V 4 bases and J 3 bases, with 17 bases left between them. The CDR3 has 15 amino acids. Germline V gives CDR1 SGHNT, CDR2 YYREEE (reference sequence). CDR3 in amino acids: CASSARQGLLYEQYF. The CDR3 nucleotides read TGTGCCAGCAGCGCAAGACAGGGACTTCTCTACGAGCAGTACTTC.